The T cell receptor (beta chain) described here comes from a study of blood T cell repertoires in COVID-19. Looking at the study overall: The United States, Italy and Spain provided the acute and convalescent COVID-19 samples. T cells, B-cell-depleted T cells, or PBMCs provided the cDNA or gDNA that served as material.

By share, this clone counts as medium-sized. Seattle-derived patients entered the study during active infection and were followed longitudinally. The germline CDR1 and CDR2 sequences are DFQATT and SNEGSKA (reference sequence). Trimming removed 4 bases at V and 3 bases at J, with 6 bases between. The CDR3 consists of 11 residues. Authors' methods: By means of reference gene primer amplification, nucleated cell counts were estimated. The data were produced by immunoSEQ multiplex PCR, yet TCRdb's version contains in-frame clones alone and is incomplete. D and trimming come from the DNA, and the V and J calls and clone size come from that table. The table lists some 99,000 clones, about 90% of them singletons, with roughly 4.2% in the top ten.

V gene TRBV20-1 combines with J gene TRBJ1-1; D perhaps matches TRBD1 (6 bases). The clonotype was recovered from a human donor with COVID-19, enrolled during active disease. The donor label of this sample is uncertain. Sequencing was carried out using peripheral blood. The CDR3 region is CSATGDTEAFF. CDR3 nucleotides: TGCAGTGCTACAGGGGACACTGAAGCTTTCTTT.